Below, 22 T cell receptor beta chains from the same sample are listed, as sequenced in a study of blood T cell repertoires in COVID-19. Clones were sequenced by immunoSEQ multiplex PCR, and TCRdb holds only the in-frame ones, with some missing. The sample lists over 120,000 clones; around 90% were seen once. Sequenced input: peripheral blood. The receptors come from an older man with acute or convalescent COVID-19.

This rearrangement joins TRBV5-6 to TRBJ2-5; TRBD1 aligns across 8 bases. Germline CDR1 reads SGHDT; CDR2 reads YYEEEE. The V gene end was trimmed by 2 bases and the J gene end by 2 bases; junction bases not matched to a gene: 5. CDR3 length equals 15 residues. CDR3 amino acids: CASSFRTGTQETQYF. Written as DNA, the CDR3 is TGTGCCAGCAGCTTCAGGACAGGGACACAAGAGACCCAGTACTTC.

The chain links TRBV6-5 to TRBJ1-2; tentatively, D is TRBD1 (6 bases). This CDR3 is 15 amino acids long. The germline V gene encodes CDR1 MNHEY and CDR2 SVGAGI. Trimming stripped 8 bases from V and 8 bases from J, with 24 bases between. CDR3 amino acids: CASGGRTGRLEGYTF. DNA for the CDR3: TGTGCCAGCGGGGGCCGGACCGGACGTCTGGAAGGCTACACCTTC.

The V and J genes are TRBV19 and TRBJ1-5; a possible D gene is TRBD1 (5 bases). Trimming removed 4 bases from V and 2 bases from J, with 12 bases in between. CDR1 and CDR2 from the germline V gene are LNHDA and SQIVND (reference sequence). The CDR3 loop spans 15 amino acids. The CDR3 loop reads CASSTSGYGNQPQHF. CDR3 DNA sequence: TGTGCCAGTAGTACCTCAGGGTATGGCAATCAGCCCCAGCATTTT.

V gene TRBV3-1 (or the pseudogene TRBV3-2) combines with J gene TRBJ1-2, with 10 positions matching TRBD1. J gave up 4 bases and V 3 bases, and 5 bases lay outside the gene matches. The CDR3 is 15 amino acids. Germline V lookup: CDR1 LGHDT, CDR2 YNNKEL (reference sequence). The CDR3 loop is CASSQYRTGGYGYTF. In DNA form, the CDR3 reads TGTGCCAGCAGCCAGTACCGGACAGGGGGCTATGGCTACACCTTC.

The V gene is TRBV9, the J gene TRBJ1-2, with 8 bases matching TRBD1. V trimming: 7 bases; J trimming: 4 bases; junction bases outside the gene matches: 9. The germline gives CDR1 SGDLS, CDR2 YYNGEE. The CDR3 loop spans 14 amino acids. The chain's CDR3 is CASGTGGAAYGYTF. The CDR3 DNA sequence: TGTGCCAGCGGAACAGGGGGGGCGGCCTATGGCTACACCTTC.

The J gene is TRBJ1-5, the V gene TRBV10-1; 8 nucleotides line up with TRBD1. This CDR3 is built from 14 residues. With 4 bases clipped from V and 6 bases from J, the junction kept 5 bases outside the gene matches. CDR1 is WNHNN, CDR2 SYGVQD, per germline (reference sequence). CDR3 sequence reads: CASSAGGRGQPQHF. CDR3 nucleotides: TGCGCCAGCAGTGCAGGGGGCAGAGGTCAGCCCCAGCATTTT.

CDR3 sequence: CASSVDRGNQPQHF. CDR3 coding DNA: TGTGCCAGCAGTGTGGACAGAGGAAATCAGCCCCAGCATTTT. The chain links TRBV2 to TRBJ1-5, with D maybe TRBD1 (6 bases). CDR1 and CDR2 from the germline V gene are SNHLY and FYNNEI. V lost 4 bases to trimming and J lost 4 bases, with 11 bases between them. The CDR3 has 14 amino acids.

The chain couples TRBV28 to TRBJ1-1; D is uncertain. Between the trimmed V and J ends, which lost 7 bases and 1 base, there was a span of 4 bases. The CDR3 totals 11 residues. Looked up from germline, CDR1 is MDHEN and CDR2 is SYDVKM. The chain's CDR3 is CASTQNTEAFF. Here the CDR3 DNA reads TGTGCCAGCACCCAGAACACTGAAGCTTTCTTT. Supplemented by reference TRBV28 and TRBJ1-1, the full variable domain reads DVKVTQSSRYLVKRTGEKVFLECVQDMDHENMFWYRQDPGLGLRLIYFSYDVKMKEKGDIPEGYSVSREKKERFSLILESASTNQTSMYLCASTQNTEAFFGQGTRLTVV.

CDR3 residues: CATRVETVGDQPQHF. The CDR3 nucleotides read TGTGCCACCAGAGTAGAGACAGTAGGGGATCAGCCCCAGCATTTT. The gene calls are TRBV24-1 and TRBJ1-5; maybe TRBD1 (5 bases). V lost 7 bases, J lost 5 bases, and 17 bases lay in between. Germline loops: CDR1 KGHDR, CDR2 SFDVKD. This CDR3 comprises 15 residues.

This CDR3 is CASSANQGEAFF. The DNA for the CDR3 is TGCGCCAGCAGCGCCAATCAGGGCGAAGCTTTCTTT. The V and J genes are TRBV5-1 and TRBJ1-1, with a possible D match to TRBD1 (5 bases). This CDR3 comprises 12 residues. The V and J ends lost 4 bases and 8 bases respectively, with 12 bases between them. From germline, CDR1 is SGHRS and CDR2 YFSETQ.

V gene TRBV27 combines with J gene TRBJ1-3; 8 nucleotides agree with TRBD1. This CDR3 spans 15 amino acids. The germline gives CDR1 MNHEY, CDR2 SMNVEV (reference sequence). V lost 5 bases, J lost 2 bases, and 5 bases stayed unmatched. The CDR3 sequence: CASSPTTGAGNTIYF. Written as DNA, the CDR3 is TGTGCCAGCAGTCCCACGACAGGGGCTGGAAACACCATATATTTT.

The chain is built from TRBV2 and TRBJ1-5; the D is unclear. V lost 2 bases and J 4 bases, leaving 9 bases between the germline ends. The CDR3 consists of 14 residues. Germline lookup yields CDR1 SNHLY and CDR2 FYNNEI. The CDR3 sequence is CASSERRENQPQHF. As DNA, the CDR3 is TGTGCCAGCAGTGAAAGACGGGAAAATCAGCCCCAGCATTTT.

V is TRBV29-1 and J is TRBJ2-6; D uncertain. V lost 1 base and J lost 0, with 10 bases in between. Germline CDR1 SQVTM, CDR2 ANQGSEA. The CDR3 covers 16 residues. The DNA of the CDR3 is TGCAGCGTTGAAGTGGCCTACAGCTCTGGGGCCAACGTCCTGACTTTC. Amino acids: CSVEVAYSSGANVLTF. The whole variable domain, remainder taken from reference TRBV29-1 and TRBJ2-6, is SAVISQKPSRDICQRGTSLTIQCQVDSQVTMMFWYRQQPGQSLTLIATANQGSEATYESGFVIDKFPISRPNLTFSTLTVSNMSPEDSSIYLCSVEVAYSSGANVLTFGAGSRLTVL.

The sample holds a few counts of this clone. This chain connects TRBV30 to TRBJ1-2; D gene unclear. The CDR3 has 11 residues. Germline assignment: CDR1 GTSNPN and CDR2 SVGIG (reference sequence). Trimming took 0 bases from V and 8 from J, leaving 7 bases between them. CDR3 loop: CAWSVARGYTF. Written as DNA, the CDR3 is TGTGCCTGGAGTGTAGCCCGGGGCTACACCTTC.

The V and J genes are TRBV5-8 and TRBJ1-5, with 9 bases matching TRBD1. From germline, CDR1 is SGHTS and CDR2 YDEGEE. There are 17 residues in the CDR3. Trimming removed 5 bases from V and 7 bases from J; junction bases left unmatched: 16. In nucleotides, the CDR3 is TGTGCCAGCAGGCTTGTACCGGGACAGGGAGTGGAACAGCCCCAGCATTTT. Residues: CASRLVPGQGVEQPQHF.

The rearrangement joins TRBV30 to TRBJ2-1, with D perhaps matching TRBD1 (6 bases). V lost 4 bases and J lost 3, with 10 bases in between. The CDR3 sequence is 13 residues long. Germline lookup yields CDR1 GTSNPN and CDR2 SVGIG (reference sequence). The CDR3 region is CAWIRDNYNEQFF. The CDR3, as DNA: TGTGCCTGGATCCGGGACAACTACAATGAGCAGTTCTTC.

The V gene is TRBV20-1, the J gene TRBJ2-1; a weak D match, TRBD2 (6 bases). Per germline, CDR1 DFQATT and CDR2 SNEGSKA (reference sequence). V was pared by 4 bases and J by 13 bases, with 14 bases between. This CDR3 comprises 11 residues. The CDR3 DNA reads TGCAGTGCTACTAGGGAGGTAGAACAGTTCTTC. Protein sequence: CSATREVEQFF.

This rearrangement joins TRBV5-1 to TRBJ1-1; 7 bases line up with TRBD1. With 5 bases clipped from V and 0 bases from J, the junction kept 1 base outside the gene matches. In germline, CDR1 is SGHRS, CDR2 YFSETQ. The CDR3 totals 13 residues. This CDR3 reads CASRQGVNTEAFF. DNA for the CDR3: TGCGCCAGCAGGCAGGGGGTGAACACTGAAGCTTTCTTT.

This chain uses TRBV5-6 with TRBJ2-3, with a weak D call TRBD2 (5 bases). This CDR3 contains 17 residues. Germline CDR1 is SGHDT and CDR2 is YYEEEE. V was shortened by 4 bases and J by 0 bases, with 18 bases between the two germline ends. CDR3 DNA sequence: TGTGCCAGCAGCCACCGAGGAGCGGTCCAGAGCACAGATACGCAGTATTTT. This codes for CASSHRGAVQSTDTQYF.

This rearrangement joins TRBV19 to TRBJ2-3; the match to TRBD1 covers 12 bases. The CDR3 runs 16 residues. Germline lookup yields CDR1 LNHDA and CDR2 SQIVND (reference sequence). Unmatched junction bases numbered 6, after V lost 6 bases and J lost 2 bases. The CDR3 region is CASSPGTGGPTDTQYF. CDR3 coding DNA: TGTGCCAGTAGCCCCGGGACAGGGGGCCCCACAGATACGCAGTATTTT.

This chain joins TRBV5-1 and TRBJ1-1, with D unclear. Trimming took 1 base from V and 4 from J, leaving 11 bases between them. This CDR3 comprises 14 residues. Germline CDR1 and CDR2: SGHRS and YFSETQ. CDR3 sequence: CASSLSGGGTEAFF. The CDR3 nucleotides are TGCGCCAGCAGCTTGTCGGGAGGTGGCACTGAAGCTTTCTTT.

This sequence joins TRBV7-9 and TRBJ2-1, with D possibly being TRBD1 (6 bases). CDR3 length: 13 residues. The germline V gene has CDR1 SEHNR and CDR2 FQNEAQ (reference sequence). V lost 4 bases and J lost 8, with 12 bases in between. CDR3 DNA sequence: TGTGCCAGCAGCTCAACGCAGGGGTATGAGCAGTTCTTC. This sequence encodes CASSSTQGYEQFF. The entire variable domain, with the rest obtained from reference TRBV7-9 and TRBJ2-1, is as follows: DTGVSQNPRHKITKRGQNVTFRCDPISEHNRLYWYRQTLGQGPEFLTYFQNEAQLEKSRLLSDRFSAERPKGSFSTLEIQRTEQGDSAMYLCASSSTQGYEQFFGPGTRLTVL.